Here is one T cell receptor (beta chain) with its context. Its antigen is as yet unknown. This record belongs to a study of beta chain features in type 1 diabetes. General study findings and limits: The study found that naive, central memory and Treg TCRB repertoires appeared more similar in patients than in healthy donors. Type 1 diabetes patients had VDJ junctions that carried fewer insertions and more deletions. Significant though moderate, a shortening of TCRB CDR3s appeared in all four CD4+ subsets of Type 1 diabetes patients.

The isolated RNA, all of it, was reverse transcribed, so expressed TCRB transcripts were what got sequenced. Average reads for naive, central memory and regulatory T cell samples were about 3.57 million. The method was immunoSEQ multiplex PCR; TCRdb's version includes in-frame clones alone and lacks a portion of them. The repertoire holds 300,000 to 450,000 clones, with 9.6% as singletons. Germline V gives CDR1 KGHSH, CDR2 LQKENI. CDR3 length: 14 amino acids. The V and J ends lost 6 bases and 1 base respectively, with 13 bases between them. Sample: central memory CD4+ T cells from blood. The sequence came from a man aged 25 to 45 with type 1 diabetes. The V and J genes are TRBV18 and TRBJ2-7; D gene ambiguous. The CDR3 DNA follows: TGTGCCAGCTCCTCTCAACGGGCATCCTACGAGCAGTACTTC. This translates into CASSSQRASYEQYF.